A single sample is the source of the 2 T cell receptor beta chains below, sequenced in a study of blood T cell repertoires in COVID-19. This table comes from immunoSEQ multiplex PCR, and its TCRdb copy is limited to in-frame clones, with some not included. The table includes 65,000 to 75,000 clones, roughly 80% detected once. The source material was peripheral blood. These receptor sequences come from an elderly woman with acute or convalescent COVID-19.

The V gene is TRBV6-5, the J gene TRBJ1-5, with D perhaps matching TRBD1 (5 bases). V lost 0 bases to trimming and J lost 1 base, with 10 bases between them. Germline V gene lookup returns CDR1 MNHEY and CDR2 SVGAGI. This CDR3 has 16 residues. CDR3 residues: CASSYSKGVSNQPQHF. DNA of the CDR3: TGTGCCAGCAGTTACTCGAAAGGGGTGAGCAATCAGCCCCAGCATTTT.

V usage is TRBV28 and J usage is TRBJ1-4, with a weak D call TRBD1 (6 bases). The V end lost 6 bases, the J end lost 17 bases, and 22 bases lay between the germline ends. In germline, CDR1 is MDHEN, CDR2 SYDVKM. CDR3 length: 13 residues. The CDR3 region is CASRGGGRPGGFF. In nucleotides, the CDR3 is TGTGCCAGCAGGGGAGGGGGTCGACCGGGTGGTTTTTTT.